This record looks at one T cell receptor beta chain sequence and its context. Its antigen is unknown. The data originate from a study of blood T cells in healthy people across ages. Study-wide results and limits: The percentage of naive T cells correlated strongly with TCR beta diversity. With age, beta diversity per million T cells declined roughly linearly, significantly by over 35.

A second about 7 to 11 cycle PCR used barcoded and J-beta primers. TCRdb fed the 5' RACE reads into MiXCR, producing one record per CDR3 protein. The sample lists 2 million or so distinct CDR3 sequences; less than 50% were seen once. The sample, approximately 10 milliliters of peripheral blood, was drawn from each donor. Trimming took off 4 bases at V and 10 bases at J, with 9 bases between the two ends. CDR3 length: 11 amino acids. CDR1 and CDR2 (germline): SGHTA, FQGNSA. Sample: blood. This receptor was taken from a woman in her thirties or forties in good health. The genes are TRBV7-2 and TRBJ2-3; the D gene is possibly TRBD1 (5 bases). CDR3 in DNA: TGTGCCAGCAGCTCCCTAGGGGCGCAGTATTTT. Protein sequence: CASSSLGAQYF.